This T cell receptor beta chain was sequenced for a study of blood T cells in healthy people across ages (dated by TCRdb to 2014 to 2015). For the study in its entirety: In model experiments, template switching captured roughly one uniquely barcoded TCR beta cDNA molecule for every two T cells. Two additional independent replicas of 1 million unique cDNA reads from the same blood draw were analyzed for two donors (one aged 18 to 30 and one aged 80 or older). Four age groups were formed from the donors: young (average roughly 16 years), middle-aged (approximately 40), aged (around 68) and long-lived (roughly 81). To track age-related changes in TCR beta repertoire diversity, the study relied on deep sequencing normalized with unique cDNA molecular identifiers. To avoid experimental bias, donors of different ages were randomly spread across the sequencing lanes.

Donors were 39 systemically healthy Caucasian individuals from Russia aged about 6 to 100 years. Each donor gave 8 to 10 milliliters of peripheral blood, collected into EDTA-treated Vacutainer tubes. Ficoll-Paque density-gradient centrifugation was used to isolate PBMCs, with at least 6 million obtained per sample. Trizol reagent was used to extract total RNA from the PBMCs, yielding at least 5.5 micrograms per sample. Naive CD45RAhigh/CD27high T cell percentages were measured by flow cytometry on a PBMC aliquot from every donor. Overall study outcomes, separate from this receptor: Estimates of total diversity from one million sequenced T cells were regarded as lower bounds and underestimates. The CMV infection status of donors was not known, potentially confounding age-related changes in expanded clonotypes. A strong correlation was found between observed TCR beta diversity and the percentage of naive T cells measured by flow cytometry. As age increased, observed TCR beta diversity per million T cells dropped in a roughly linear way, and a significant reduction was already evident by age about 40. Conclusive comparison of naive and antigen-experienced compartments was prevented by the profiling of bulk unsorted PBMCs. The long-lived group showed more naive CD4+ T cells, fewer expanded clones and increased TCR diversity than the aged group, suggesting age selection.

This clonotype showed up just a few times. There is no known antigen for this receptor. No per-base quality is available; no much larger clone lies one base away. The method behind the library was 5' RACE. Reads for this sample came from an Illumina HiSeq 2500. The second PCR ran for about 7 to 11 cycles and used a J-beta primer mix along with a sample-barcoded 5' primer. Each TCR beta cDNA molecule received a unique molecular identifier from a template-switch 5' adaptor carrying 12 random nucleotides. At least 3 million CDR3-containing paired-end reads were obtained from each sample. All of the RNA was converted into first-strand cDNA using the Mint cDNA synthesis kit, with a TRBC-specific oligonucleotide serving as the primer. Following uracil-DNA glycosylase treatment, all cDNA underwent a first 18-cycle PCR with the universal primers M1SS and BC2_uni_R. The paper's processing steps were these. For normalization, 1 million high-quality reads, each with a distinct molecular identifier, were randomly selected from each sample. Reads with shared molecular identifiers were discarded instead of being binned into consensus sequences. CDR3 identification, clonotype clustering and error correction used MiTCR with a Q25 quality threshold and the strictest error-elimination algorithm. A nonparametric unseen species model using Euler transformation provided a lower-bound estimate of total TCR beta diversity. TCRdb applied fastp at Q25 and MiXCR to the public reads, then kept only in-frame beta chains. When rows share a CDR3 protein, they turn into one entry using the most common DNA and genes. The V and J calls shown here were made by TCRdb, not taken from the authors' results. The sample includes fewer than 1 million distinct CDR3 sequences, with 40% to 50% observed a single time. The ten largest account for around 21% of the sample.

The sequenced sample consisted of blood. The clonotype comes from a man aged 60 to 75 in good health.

The CDR3 protein sequence reads: CASSPGSARQETQYF. The base sequence is TGTGCCAGCTCACCAGGGTCTGCCCGGCAAGAGACCCAGTACTTC. The receptor chain draws on TRBV18 and TRBJ2-5; no D gene can be assigned with confidence. As encoded in the germline V gene, CDR1 is KGHSH while CDR2 is LQKENI. Deletion took 2 bases off V and 2 bases off J, with a span of 12 bases between the germline ends. CDR3 length: 15 amino acids, cysteine to phenylalanine. Only the CDR3 region is kept as DNA, spanning 45 bases read in frame from base 1.